The 24 T cell receptor beta chains below were found in one sample sequenced in a study of cytomegalovirus exposure and HLA in healthy donors. Primers: 60 Vbeta forward and 13 Jbeta reverse. Data came from immunoSEQ multiplex PCR; TCRdb stores just in-frame clones and leaves some out. The data contain approximately 190,000 clones, 81% of them singletons. The sequencing input was PBMCs. These receptors were collected from a man between 50 and 59 years old in good health and CMV-seronegative.

The V gene is TRBV19, the J gene TRBJ2-1, with 9 bases lining up with TRBD2. Germline loops: CDR1 LNHDA, CDR2 SQIVND (reference sequence). The CDR3 contains 15 residues. Trimming took 5 bases from V and 9 from J; bases not matched to a gene: 11. CDR3 residues: CASSPQAGGQGEQFF. CDR3 nucleotide sequence: TGTGCCAGTAGTCCCCAGGCGGGGGGGCAAGGTGAGCAGTTCTTC.

The J gene is TRBJ2-7, the V gene TRBV7-6; TRBD1 is a possible D gene (5 bases). There are 13 residues in the CDR3. Trimming took off 5 bases at V and 0 bases at J, with 8 bases between the two ends. The V gene's germline CDR1 is SGHVS and CDR2 FNYEAQ. This CDR3 is CASSRDSSYEQYF. CDR3 in DNA: TGTGCCAGCAGCCGCGACAGCTCCTACGAGCAGTACTTC.

The rearrangement joins TRBV29-1 to TRBJ2-4; TRBD2 aligns across 8 bases. This CDR3 contains 15 residues. Trimming removed 4 bases from V and 7 bases from J; junction bases left unmatched: 12. From germline, CDR1 is SQVTM and CDR2 ANQGSEA. CDR3 residues: CSVAGTSETANIQYF. Here the CDR3 DNA reads TGCAGCGTTGCCGGGACTAGTGAGACGGCGAACATTCAGTACTTC. Full variable domain (outside the CDR3, taken from reference TRBV29-1 and TRBJ2-4): SAVISQKPSRDICQRGTSLTIQCQVDSQVTMMFWYRQQPGQSLTLIATANQGSEATYESGFVIDKFPISRPNLTFSTLTVSNMSPEDSSIYLCSVAGTSETANIQYFGAGTRLSVL.

The chain uses TRBV6-1 and TRBJ1-5, with TRBD1 matching 7 bases. The J segment lost 6 bases and the V segment lost 1 base, leaving 12 bases of the junction unmatched. Germline CDR1 reads MNHNS; CDR2 reads SASEGT. The CDR3 has 17 amino acids. The CDR3 loop reads CASSEVRTGLGRQPQHF. Here the CDR3 DNA reads TGTGCCAGCAGTGAAGTGAGGACAGGCCTGGGGCGTCAGCCCCAGCATTTT.

The genes are TRBV2 and TRBJ1-4; D may be TRBD1 (5 bases). This CDR3 spans 14 amino acids. V lost 6 bases to trimming and J lost 8 bases, with 16 bases between them. Germline loops: CDR1 SNHLY, CDR2 FYNNEI. This CDR3 is CASSGQGYREKLFF. CDR3 nucleotides: TGTGCCAGCAGCGGGCAGGGTTACCGAGAAAAACTGTTTTTT. The entire variable domain, with the rest obtained from reference TRBV2 and TRBJ1-4, is as follows: EPEVTQTPSHQVTQMGQEVILRCVPISNHLYFYWYRQILGQKVEFLVSFYNNEISEKSEIFDDQFSVERPDGSNFTLKIRSTKLEDSAMYFCASSGQGYREKLFFGSGTQLSVL.

The chain couples TRBV19 to TRBJ1-2, with D possibly matching TRBD1 (6 bases). Trimming removed 7 bases from V and 3 bases from J, with 18 bases in between. Germline values: CDR1 LNHDA, CDR2 SQIVND (reference sequence). The CDR3 consists of 15 residues. The DNA for the CDR3 is TGTGCCAGTACCCCCGGGGGGCCCCAAGACTATGGCTACACCTTC. Residues: CASTPGGPQDYGYTF. Looking up the rest from reference TRBV19 and TRBJ1-2 gives the full variable domain: DGGITQSPKYLFRKEGQNVTLSCEQNLNHDAMYWYRQDPGQGLRLIYYSQIVNDFQKGDIAEGYSVSREKKESFPLTVTSAQKNPTAFYLCASTPGGPQDYGYTFGSGTRLTVV.

Worth noting for this clone: No conserved phenylalanine or tryptophan ends this CDR3, so it is likely a read error. The chain joins TRBV5-1 to TRBJ2-7; maybe TRBD1 (5 bases). Germline loops: CDR1 SGHRS, CDR2 YFSETQ. V lost 1 base, J lost 6 bases, and 17 bases lay in between. This CDR3 comprises 15 residues. CDR3 sequence: CASSLTPGQSSEQYL. CDR3 coding DNA: TGCGCCAGCAGCTTGACGCCAGGGCAATCTTCCGAGCAGTACCTC.

The rearrangement links TRBV7-2 to TRBJ1-5; 7 bases line up with TRBD1. Germline values: CDR1 SGHTA, CDR2 FQGNSA. The CDR3 is made up of 15 amino acids. Trimming took 5 bases from V and 4 from J; bases not matched to a gene: 8. DNA of the CDR3: TGTGCCAGCAGCCAACAGGGGCTAAATAATCAGCCCCAGCATTTT. Translated: CASSQQGLNNQPQHF. Full variable domain (remainder filled in from reference TRBV7-2 and TRBJ1-5): GAGVSQSPSNKVTEKGKDVELRCDPISGHTALYWYRQSLGQGLEFLIYFQGNSAPDKSGLPSDRFSAERTGGSVSTLTIQRTQQEDSAVYLCASSQQGLNNQPQHFGDGTRLSIL.

J is TRBJ2-7 and V is TRBV6-4; 8 bases map to TRBD1. CDR3 size: 17 residues. The trim removed 0 bases at V and 2 bases at J, leaving 9 bases unmatched. Germline V lookup: CDR1 MRHNA, CDR2 SNTAGT. CDR3 in amino acids: CASSDSRTGNFAYEQYF. The DNA of the CDR3 is TGTGCCAGCAGTGACTCTAGGACAGGGAATTTTGCCTACGAGCAGTACTTC.

This chain links TRBV5-1 with TRBJ2-4; 13 positions agree with TRBD2. Germline-derived CDR1 and CDR2 are SGHRS and YFSETQ. The CDR3 is made up of 18 amino acids. V dropped 4 bases and J dropped 3; count of bases not matched to a gene: 10. The CDR3 loop reads CASSRTSGGAGGKNIQYF. CDR3 nucleotides: TGCGCCAGCAGCAGGACTAGCGGGGGAGCCGGGGGCAAAAACATTCAGTACTTC.

The chain employs TRBV28 and TRBJ1-2; D may be TRBD1 (6 bases). The ends were cut back, 1 base at V and 5 bases at J, with 8 bases in the middle. The V gene's germline CDR1 is MDHEN and CDR2 SYDVKM. The CDR3 consists of 13 residues. The CDR3 is CASSLSQGYGYTF. CDR3 DNA: TGTGCCAGCAGTTTATCCCAGGGGTATGGCTACACCTTC.

The genes are TRBV5-5 and TRBJ2-5, with D maybe TRBD2 (7 bases). The CDR3 has 16 amino acids. Trimming took 0 bases from V and 1 from J, leaving 13 bases between them. Germline CDR1 and CDR2: SGHKS and YYEKEE (reference sequence). CDR3 amino acids: CASSLGGGGFQETQYF. CDR3 nucleotide sequence: TGTGCCAGCAGCTTGGGAGGGGGGGGATTCCAAGAGACCCAGTACTTC.

A single count supports this clone. The gene calls are TRBV9 and TRBJ2-1, with D possibly being TRBD1 (5 bases). CDR3 length: 14 residues. Trimming pared 0 bases from V and 5 bases from J, leaving 9 bases between. The germline CDR1 and CDR2 sequences are SGDLS and YYNGEE. CDR3 region: CASSVGGYHNEQFF. The CDR3 region has the DNA TGTGCCAGCAGCGTAGGGGGCTACCACAATGAGCAGTTCTTC.

CDR3 region: CASSRGQGAYEQYF. Here the CDR3 DNA reads TGCGCCAGCAGCCGAGGACAGGGGGCATACGAGCAGTACTTC. V usage is TRBV4-1 and J usage is TRBJ2-7, with 11 bases lining up with TRBD1. Trimming took 4 bases from V and 4 from J; bases not matched to a gene: 3. The CDR3 loop spans 14 amino acids. Germline V lookup: CDR1 MGHRA, CDR2 YSYEKL.

This chain connects TRBV7-2 to TRBJ1-6; tentative D call: TRBD1 (5 bases). Per the germline V gene, CDR1 is SGHTA and CDR2 is FQGNSA. The CDR3 contains 13 residues. Trimming pared 5 bases from V and 7 bases from J, leaving 9 bases between. Written as DNA, the CDR3 is TGTGCCAGCAGCCGGACATGGAATTCACCCCTCCACTTT. As protein: CASSRTWNSPLHF.

The CDR3 sequence is CASSLTETNEKLFF. CDR3 bases: TGTGCCAGCAGCTTAACTGAAACTAATGAAAAACTGTTTTTT. The chain combines TRBV7-8 with TRBJ1-4; D is undetermined. The CDR3 runs to 14 residues. Trimming took 2 bases from V and 1 from J, leaving 5 bases between them. Germline loops: CDR1 SGHVS, CDR2 FQNEAQ.

The V and J genes are TRBV11-2 and TRBJ2-5; tentatively, D is TRBD2 (6 bases). Germline values: CDR1 SGHAT, CDR2 FQNNGV. This CDR3 is built from 14 residues. V lost 1 base, J lost 2 bases, and 8 bases lay in between. CDR3 region: CASSLVGGQETQYF. The CDR3 region has the DNA TGTGCCAGCAGCTTAGTTGGGGGGCAAGAGACCCAGTACTTC.

The gene calls are TRBV7-6 and TRBJ1-1, with no clear D. CDR1 is SGHVS, CDR2 FNYEAQ, per germline. V was shortened by 5 bases and J by 1 base, with 5 bases between the two germline ends. There are 12 residues in the CDR3. The CDR3 protein is CASSPQNTEAFF. DNA of the CDR3: TGTGCCAGCAGCCCCCAGAACACTGAAGCTTTCTTT.

J is TRBJ2-7 and V is TRBV7-9, with a tentative D call TRBD2 (7 bases). CDR3 length equals 14 residues. Germline CDR1 is SEHNR and CDR2 is FQNEAQ (reference sequence). Trimming took 5 bases from V and 3 from J, leaving 14 bases between them. CDR3 in amino acids: CASSRGGGDYEQYF. The DNA of the CDR3 is TGTGCCAGCAGCCGGGGAGGGGGGGACTACGAGCAGTACTTC.

The chain recombines TRBV28 with TRBJ1-1; D is perhaps TRBD1 (6 bases). CDR1 is MDHEN, CDR2 SYDVKM, per germline. This CDR3 is 14 amino acids long. Trimming took off 7 bases at V and 2 bases at J, with 14 bases between the two ends. CDR3 sequence: CASIIKGGNTEAFF. DNA for the CDR3: TGTGCCAGCATCATAAAAGGGGGAAACACTGAAGCTTTCTTT.

The chain is built from TRBV7-9 and TRBJ1-1, with D uncertain. This CDR3 spans 16 amino acids. Germline values: CDR1 SEHNR, CDR2 FQNEAQ (reference sequence). The germline V and J ends were trimmed by 1 base and 1 base, with 13 bases remaining between them. The CDR3 coding sequence is TGTGCCAGCAGCTTAGGATTCCCAGGAAGGAACACTGAAGCTTTCTTT. Its protein product is CASSLGFPGRNTEAFF.

The V and J genes are TRBV13 and TRBJ2-7; D is perhaps TRBD2 (6 bases). Deletions cut 5 bases from V and 2 bases from J, with 13 bases between. Germline V gene sequence: CDR1 PRHDT, CDR2 FYEKMQ (reference sequence). The CDR3 has 14 residues. CDR3 sequence reads: CASSTAGQPYEQYF. The CDR3 DNA follows: TGTGCCAGCAGCACGGCGGGGCAACCCTACGAGCAGTACTTC.

The rearrangement links TRBV19 to TRBJ2-7; 9 bases are shared with TRBD1. Per germline, CDR1 LNHDA and CDR2 SQIVND (reference sequence). This CDR3 spans 17 amino acids. With 1 base clipped from V and 2 bases from J, the junction kept 9 bases outside the gene matches. In DNA, the CDR3 is TGTGCCAGTAGTATAGGTTCCCGGACAGGGGCCACCTACGAGCAGTACTTC. Translation: CASSIGSRTGATYEQYF.

In its sample, this clone was seen a few times. The rearrangement uses TRBV6-4 and TRBJ2-1; 14 bases match TRBD2. From germline, CDR1 is MRHNA and CDR2 SNTAGT. The length of the CDR3 is 16 residues. Germline trimming cut 0 bases from V and 9 bases from J; bases unmatched to any gene: 4. The CDR3 DNA reads as TGTGCCAGCAGTGACTCCGGACTAGCGGGGGGCGGTGAGCAGTTCTTC. This sequence encodes CASSDSGLAGGGEQFF.